Following are 10 T cell receptor beta chains from one sample sequenced in a study of blood T cell repertoires in COVID-19. Sequencing used immunoSEQ multiplex PCR; TCRdb keeps in-frame clones, though not all of them. The top ten hold roughly 1.7% of the sample, which has some 140,000 clones, about three quarters seen once. The sequenced sample was peripheral blood. Receptors were obtained from a man older than 75 with acute or convalescent COVID-19.

This rearrangement joins TRBV2 to TRBJ1-1, with unresolved D. The CDR3 spans 14 residues. V was cut by 7 bases and J by 5 bases, with 17 bases left in between. Germline-derived CDR1 and CDR2 are SNHLY and FYNNEI. CDR3 nucleotide sequence: TGTGCCAGCATAGGCTCGAGGACTACGACTGAAGCTTTCTTT. Amino acid sequence: CASIGSRTTTEAFF. Full variable domain (remainder filled in from reference TRBV2 and TRBJ1-1): EPEVTQTPSHQVTQMGQEVILRCVPISNHLYFYWYRQILGQKVEFLVSFYNNEISEKSEIFDDQFSVERPDGSNFTLKIRSTKLEDSAMYFCASIGSRTTTEAFFGQGTRLTVV.

V and J are TRBV5-1 and TRBJ2-1; 8 bases match TRBD1. Germline V gene data show CDR1 as SGHRS and CDR2 as YFSETQ. This CDR3 is built from 14 residues. After removal of 2 bases from V and 6 bases from J, the junction contained 4 bases not matched to a gene. CDR3 residues: CASSFTGQGNEQFF. In nucleotides, the CDR3 is TGCGCCAGCAGCTTTACCGGACAGGGCAATGAGCAGTTCTTC.

V is TRBV9 and J is TRBJ1-3; 10 bases match TRBD1. The length of the CDR3 is 16 residues. Germline lookup yields CDR1 SGDLS and CDR2 YYNGEE. Trimming at V came to 2 bases and at J to 1 base, leaving 3 bases not matched to a gene. The CDR3 here is CASSVSDRGSGNTIYF. CDR3 DNA: TGTGCCAGCAGCGTTTCGGACAGGGGGTCTGGAAACACCATATATTTT.

This clone was counted only a few times. The gene calls are TRBV28 and TRBJ1-6; D gene unclear. V was clipped by 2 bases and J by 11 bases, with 7 bases between them. CDR1 is MDHEN and CDR2 is SYDVKM in the germline V gene. The CDR3 length is 12 residues. This CDR3 reads CASSLPGTPLHF. The CDR3 DNA reads as TGTGCCAGCAGTTTACCCGGGACACCCCTCCACTTT.

The J gene is TRBJ1-3, the V gene TRBV11-3; TRBD1 matches 7 bases. CDR3 length: 15 residues. Germline V CDR1 and CDR2: SGHNT, YENEEA. The V gene end was trimmed by 5 bases and the J gene end by 0 bases; junction bases not matched to a gene: 4. The CDR3 region is CASSPGTVSGNTIYF. The CDR3 DNA follows: TGTGCCAGCAGCCCGGGGACAGTCTCTGGAAACACCATATATTTT. The whole variable domain, remainder taken from reference TRBV11-3 and TRBJ1-3, is EAGVVQSPRYKIIEKKQPVAFWCNPISGHNTLYWYLQNLGQGPELLIRYENEEAVDDSQLPKDRFSAERLKGVDSTLKIQPAELGDSAVYLCASSPGTVSGNTIYFGEGSWLTVV.

The V call is TRBV6-5, the J call TRBJ2-1; 9 nucleotides match TRBD1. The CDR3 covers 15 residues. Germline CDR1 and CDR2: MNHEY and SVGAGI. Trimming cost V 4 bases and J 1 base; bases outside gene matches: 2. CDR3 bases: TGTGCCAGCAGTTTAGGACAGGGGTCCTACAATGAGCAGTTCTTC. It codes for CASSLGQGSYNEQFF.

The CDR3 is CASSPSGGNQETQYF. The CDR3 nucleotides are TGTGCCAGCAGCCCTAGCGGGGGGAACCAAGAGACCCAGTACTTC. The chain couples TRBV28 to TRBJ2-5; 11 bases are a match to TRBD2. V dropped 6 bases and J dropped 0; count of bases not matched to a gene: 3. The CDR3 consists of 15 residues. The V gene's germline CDR1 is MDHEN and CDR2 SYDVKM. Full variable domain (missing parts from reference TRBV28 and TRBJ2-5): DVKVTQSSRYLVKRTGEKVFLECVQDMDHENMFWYRQDPGLGLRLIYFSYDVKMKEKGDIPEGYSVSREKKERFSLILESASTNQTSMYLCASSPSGGNQETQYFGPGTRLLVL.

The rearrangement uses TRBV27 and TRBJ1-2; D is ambiguous. Deletions cut 5 bases from V and 3 bases from J, with 13 bases between. Germline CDR1 reads MNHEY; CDR2 reads SMNVEV (reference sequence). This CDR3 contains 14 residues. The CDR3 DNA is TGTGCCAGCAGTCCCGCCCCTCGAGACTATGGCTACACCTTC. This encodes CASSPAPRDYGYTF.

The V call is TRBV7-9, the J call TRBJ1-4, with 10 bases that match TRBD1. This CDR3 region has 14 residues. CDR1 SEHNR and CDR2 FQNEAQ come from the germline V gene (reference sequence). J was trimmed by 7 bases and V by 4 bases; bases with no gene match: 3. The CDR3 here is CASSYGQGGEKLFF. In DNA, the CDR3 is TGTGCCAGCAGCTACGGACAGGGGGGTGAAAAACTGTTTTTT.

The rearrangement uses TRBV18 and TRBJ2-2; D perhaps matches TRBD1 (6 bases). CDR1 KGHSH and CDR2 LQKENI come from the germline V gene. Trimming took off 8 bases at V and 4 bases at J, with 11 bases between the two ends. The CDR3 is made up of 13 amino acids. CDR3 loop: CASDGQLTGELFF. The CDR3 nucleotides read TGTGCCAGCGACGGACAGCTCACCGGGGAGCTGTTTTTT.